This T cell receptor delta chain was obtained from a study of Vδ1+ human thymocytes. Findings and caveats of the study: Thymic TRG and TRD repertoires appeared highly polyclonal, with Gaussian CDR3 length distributions.

On this clone itself: The antigen is undetermined.

The template was reverse-transcribed extracted RNA. Multiplex PCR used pooled V-gene forward primers and a constant-region reverse primer to amplify CDR3s. TCRdb re-called the multiplex PCR reads through CATT. The table lists approximately 58,000 delta-chain clones, about 16% of them singletons, with 0.39% in the top ten. Trimming shortened V by 3 bases and J by 0 bases, and 44 bases separated the two germline ends. Germline V gene sequence: CDR1 TSWWSYY, CDR2 QGS. This CDR3 comprises 26 residues. Sequenced sample: Vdelta1+ gamma-delta thymocytes from the thymus. Subset specified: FACS-sorted CD3+ TCRalphabeta- TCRVdelta1+ TCRVdelta2- thymocytes. V gene TRDV1 combines with J gene TRDJ1, with a tentative D call TRDD2 (7 bases). The sequence derives from a girl under two years old who had congenital heart surgery. The CDR3 spells CALGDPPSSGRDKEKDREEYTDKLIF. DNA of the CDR3: TGTGCTCTTGGGGACCCTCCTTCCTCCGGTAGGGATAAGGAGAAGGATCGCGAAGAGTACACCGATAAACTCATCTTT.